The clone carrying this TCR beta chain was detected only a few times. This sample is part of a study of human T cells and chemical hapten exposure. This sample's time point: patch test 1, 2 weeks after DPC sensitization. Treatment of the sample: therapeutic diphenylcyclopropenone sensitization with weekly scalp DPC. TCRdb reanalysed the RACE reads using MiXCR and keeps one entry per CDR3 protein. The sample holds about 90,000 distinct CDR3 sequences, about 10% seen once. The source material was whole blood, sampled in connection with sensitization to the hapten diphenylcyclopropenone (DPC). This clonotype originated in a man aged 35 to 55 with alopecia areata. Some clones in this sample may be carry-over from other donors' samples.

CDR3 in DNA: TGTGCCAGCAGTTACTCGGGGTCCTACGAGCAGTACGTC. It encodes CASSYSGSYEQYV. V and J are TRBV6-2 or TRBV6-3 and TRBJ2-7; D call uncertain. The CDR3 runs 13 residues. Germline V gives CDR1 MNHEY, CDR2 SVGEGT. Trimming left V 0 bases short and J 1 base short, with 4 bases between.